This TCR beta chain was captured in a study of post-analysis software for immune sequencing data. V shed 1 base and J shed 8 bases, with 9 bases lying between them. CDR1 is SGHAT, CDR2 FQNNGV, per germline. The length of the CDR3 is 13 residues. A note on this clonotype: Its antigen is not known.

Regarding the study as a whole: A handful of TRBV segments were significantly more frequent in patients than in controls. TRBV5-6, TRBV5-1 and TRBV20-1 were among these segments.

The library was made from cDNA and included unique molecular identifiers. TCRdb reprocessed the PCR reads with MiXCR, giving one entry per CDR3 protein. The sample lists some 260,000 distinct CDR3 sequences, 30% to 45% occurring once. The sequence was obtained from a girl aged 10-17 years with multiple sclerosis. The chain carries TRBV11-2 and TRBJ2-1, with unresolved D. The sequenced sample was blood. The CDR3 sequence: CASSLVGWDEQFF. CDR3 DNA sequence: TGTGCCAGCAGCTTAGTAGGGTGGGATGAGCAGTTCTTC.